The 7 T cell receptor beta chains in this list originate from one sample, sequenced in a study of T cell clonality in common variable immunodeficiency. No cognate antigen is known for these TCRs. TCRdb keeps only in-frame clones here, not all; method: immunoSEQ multiplex PCR. The specimen has 26,000 or so clones, none found just once. Overall study results and limits: In common variable immunodeficiency, TCR beta chains reportedly carried fewer deletions and N-nucleotide insertions.

Sample: peripheral blood mononuclear cells. These receptor sequences come from a human donor with common variable immunodeficiency.

This clone was recorded at least ten times. The observed sequence ends 3 residues before the CDR3 terminus, with the missing tail filled in from the germline J gene. The chain recombines TRBV29-1 with TRBJ2-7; no reliable D call. Trimming took off 4 bases at V and 3 bases at J, with 7 bases between the two ends. The CDR3 is 11 residues long. From germline, CDR1 is SQVTM and CDR2 ANQGSEA. CDR3 bases read: TGCAGCGTTGTTAGAGACTACGAG. Residues: CSVVRDYE. In full, the CDR3 reads CSVVRDYEQYF.

About this clone itself: The read ends 3 residues early relative to the CDR3; the germline J gene fills the gap. The rearrangement uses TRBV6-2 or TRBV6-3 and TRBJ1-5; 8 nucleotides match TRBD1. The CDR3 spans 16 residues. Per germline, CDR1 MNHEY and CDR2 SVGEGT. Losses at the gene ends were 3 bases for V and 9 bases for J; bases not matched to a gene: 13. CDR3 protein: CASSYEAGGYQGPQHF. Partial CDR3 DNA: TGTGCCAGCAGTTATGAGGCAGGGGGCTACCAAGGGCCC.

Many counts were recorded for this clone. The read is 3 residues too short to cover the CDR3 end, so that end is filled in from the germline J gene. The chain uses TRBV20-1 and TRBJ2-3, with 14 bases identical to TRBD2. CDR3 length: 16 amino acids. Germline CDR1 is DFQATT and CDR2 is SNEGSKA (reference sequence). V lost 3 bases and J lost 8; bases outside the gene matches: 10. The covered CDR3 bases are TGCAGTGCTAGGGGGACTAGCGGGAGAGGTTCTACTACG. It yields the protein CSARGTSGRGSTT. The full CDR3 sequence reads CSARGTSGRGSTTQYF.

This clone was found many times. Coverage ceases 3 residues before the CDR3 finishes, and the germline J gene fills in the end. The chain couples TRBV18 to TRBJ2-7; 9 nucleotides agree with TRBD1. Losses at the gene ends were 3 bases for V and 5 bases for J; bases not matched to a gene: 8. Germline V gene data show CDR1 as KGHSH and CDR2 as LQKENI. The CDR3 has 15 amino acids. The part of the CDR3 DNA that was read is TGTGCCAGCTCACCCCTCGGGACAGGGTCCCACGAG. It specifies CASSPLGTGSHE. The entire CDR3 protein is CASSPLGTGSHEQYF. The variable domain in full, completed from reference TRBV18 and TRBJ2-7, reads NAGVMQNPRHLVRRRGQEARLRCSPMKGHSHVYWYRQLPEEGLKFMVYLQKENIIDESGMPKERFSAEFPKEGPSILRIQQVVRGDSAAYFCASSPLGTGSHEQYFGPGTRLTVT.

This clone was observed many times. The read is 3 residues too short to cover the CDR3 end, so that end is filled in from the germline J gene. The rearrangement uses TRBV18 and TRBJ2-7, with TRBD1 identical over 9 bases. Germline CDR1 reads KGHSH; CDR2 reads LQKENI. CDR3 length: 16 amino acids. With V trimmed by 3 bases and J by 0 bases, 6 bases remained unmatched. The CDR3 reads CASSPWDRVSSYEQYF. The CDR3 bases that were read are TGTGCCAGCTCACCTTGGGACAGGGTGAGCTCCTACGAG. Full variable domain (missing parts from reference TRBV18 and TRBJ2-7): NAGVMQNPRHLVRRRGQEARLRCSPMKGHSHVYWYRQLPEEGLKFMVYLQKENIIDESGMPKERFSAEFPKEGPSILRIQQVVRGDSAAYFCASSPWDRVSSYEQYFGPGTRLTVT.

This clone was observed many times. Read data end 3 residues before the CDR3 end; the end is taken from the germline J gene. The genes are TRBV7-6 and TRBJ2-1; maybe TRBD1 (6 bases). V lost 5 bases and J lost 0, with 11 bases in between. Germline CDR1 SGHVS, CDR2 FNYEAQ. The CDR3 loop spans 15 amino acids. CDR3 sequence: CASSLRGFSYNEQFF. The sequenced part of the CDR3 DNA is TGTGCCAGCAGCCTTAGGGGGTTCTCCTACAATGAG.

This clone occurred many times. The DNA ends 3 residues before the CDR3 does, and the rest of the CDR3 is filled in from the germline J gene. The gene calls are TRBV19 and TRBJ2-3; 8 bases align to TRBD1. The V gene's germline CDR1 is LNHDA and CDR2 SQIVND (reference sequence). The CDR3 is made up of 15 amino acids. The V gene end was trimmed by 2 bases and the J gene end by 2 bases; junction bases not matched to a gene: 3. The CDR3 protein is CASSISGQDTDTQYF. Partial CDR3 DNA: TGTGCCAGTAGTATATCGGGACAGGACACAGATACG.